Presented here are 7 T cell receptor beta chains from one specimen sequenced in a study of T cell responses to AZD1222 COVID-19 vaccine. Repertoires were generated with immunoSEQ multiplex PCR, while TCRdb's copy carries only in-frame clones and drops some. The sample lists some 140,000 clones; around 90% were seen once. Sequences were derived from peripheral blood, sampled on day 0 of AZD1222 vaccination. These receptors originate from an adult in good health.

This clone occurred once. The chain is built from TRBV5-1 and TRBJ2-5; TRBD1 might be the D (6 bases). The V gene lost 1 base and the J gene lost 5 bases, with 12 bases spanning the gap. Germline V gene lookup returns CDR1 SGHRS and CDR2 YFSETQ. The CDR3 runs to 14 residues. The CDR3: CASSLSGAGETQYF. CDR3 nucleotides: TGCGCCAGCAGCTTGTCAGGGGCGGGTGAGACCCAGTACTTC.

This clone was picked up one time. The chain recombines TRBV6-5 with TRBJ2-7, with D perhaps TRBD1 (5 bases). In germline, CDR1 is MNHEY, CDR2 SVGAGI. The CDR3 spans 11 residues. Trimming shortened V by 7 bases and J by 6 bases, and 10 bases separated the two germline ends. The DNA of the CDR3 is TGTGCCAGCACTCTAGGGGCCGAGCAGTACTTC. It specifies CASTLGAEQYF.

Comments on this clone: Other DNA sequences in the same sample also yield this CDR3. The chain employs TRBV4-3 and TRBJ1-3; 9 nucleotides align to TRBD1. The V and J ends lost 0 bases and 7 bases, in that order; junction bases with no gene match: 7. Germline V gene lookup returns CDR1 LGHNA and CDR2 YSLEER. The CDR3 is made up of 16 amino acids. CDR3 amino acids: CASSQDPGQGGNTIYF. The CDR3 nucleotides read TGCGCCAGCAGCCAAGATCCGGGACAGGGAGGGAACACCATATATTTT.

The chain combines TRBV5-1 with TRBJ2-3, with D tentatively TRBD1 (8 bases). Germline CDR1 reads SGHRS; CDR2 reads YFSETQ. Between the trimmed V and J ends, which lost 4 bases and 4 bases, there was a span of 22 bases. The CDR3 spans 17 residues. The CDR3 protein is CASSRGVGQGAADTQYF. In nucleotides, the CDR3 is TGCGCCAGCAGCCGGGGGGTCGGACAGGGTGCGGCAGATACGCAGTATTTT.

The chain has TRBV27 and TRBJ2-2; the match to TRBD2 covers 15 bases. J gave up 5 bases and V 5 bases, and 9 bases lay outside the gene matches. The CDR3 runs 18 residues. CDR1 MNHEY and CDR2 SMNVEV come from the germline V gene (reference sequence). The CDR3 loop reads CASSHRTSGGAVTGELFF. CDR3 coding DNA: TGTGCCAGCAGTCACAGGACTAGCGGGGGGGCAGTTACCGGGGAGCTGTTTTTT.

The chain employs TRBV19 and TRBJ1-2; D unclear. The CDR3 is 15 residues long. V was shortened by 5 bases and J by 2 bases, with 15 bases between the two germline ends. Per the germline V gene, CDR1 is LNHDA and CDR2 is SQIVND (reference sequence). Written as DNA, the CDR3 is TGTGCCAGTAGTCCCCAGACAAGCCTAAACTATGGCTACACCTTC. This sequence encodes CASSPQTSLNYGYTF.

The chain recombines TRBV4-2 with TRBJ2-7, with D hard to call. The CDR3 sequence is 14 residues long. Germline CDR1 is LGHNA and CDR2 is YNFKEQ. Trimming took 0 bases from V and 6 from J, leaving 12 bases between them. DNA of the CDR3: TGTGCCAGCAGCCAAGATACGACTCTGACCGAGCAGTACTTC. Translation gives CASSQDTTLTEQYF.